Listed below are T cell receptor beta chains from one sample, sequenced in a study of post-analysis software for immune sequencing data. TCRdb reanalysed the PCR reads using MiXCR and keeps one entry per CDR3 protein. The sample records 500,000 to 600,000 distinct CDR3 sequences, roughly 47% being singletons. Input material: blood. These receptors were taken from a girl between 10 and 17 years old with multiple sclerosis. The conserved cysteine and the conserved F or W are not part of the CDR3 here.

V gene: TRBV7-6
J gene: TRBJ2-3
CDR3 protein: ASGGQGWSDTQY

V gene: TRBV19
J gene: TRBJ1-2
CDR3 protein: ATAPWGTNYGYT

V gene: TRBV12-3/TRBV12-4
J gene: TRBJ2-7
CDR3 protein: ASSSPTGNYEQY

V gene: TRBV12-3/TRBV12-4
J gene: TRBJ2-7
CDR3 protein: ASSGGRAGSSSYEQY

V gene: TRBV10-3
J gene: TRBJ2-5
CDR3 protein: ATNKQLQNGWEQY

V gene: TRBV5-1
J gene: TRBJ2-7
CDR3 protein: ASRPNLGTYEQY

V gene: TRBV29-1
J gene: TRBJ2-5
CDR3 protein: SGRRGETQY

V gene: TRBV28
J gene: TRBJ2-3
CDR3 protein: ATSLPNTQY

V gene: TRBV20-1
J gene: TRBJ2-3
CDR3 protein: SAQRPSGGRYTDTQY

V gene: TRBV7-2
J gene: TRBJ1-2
CDR3 protein: ASSPTTGWLEGYT

V gene: TRBV29-1
J gene: TRBJ1-5
CDR3 protein: STWTGFSDQPQH

V gene: TRBV5-4
J gene: TRBJ1-1
CDR3 protein: ASSSRGGGPNTEAF

V gene: TRBV5-4
J gene: TRBJ2-1
CDR3 protein: ASSLEAGRGNEQF

V gene: TRBV18
J gene: TRBJ2-1
CDR3 protein: ASSLSGTNNEQF

V gene: TRBV12-3/TRBV12-4
J gene: TRBJ2-3
CDR3 protein: ASTRGGREADMQY

V gene: TRBV7-8
J gene: TRBJ1-6
CDR3 protein: ASSPDRRNSPLH

V gene: TRBV12-3/TRBV12-4
J gene: TRBJ1-1
CDR3 protein: ASILEGANTEAF

V gene: TRBV2
J gene: TRBJ2-7
CDR3 protein: ASRSGRTGRGY

V gene: TRBV20-1
J gene: TRBJ1-2
CDR3 protein: SARPTDSSYGYT

V gene: TRBV2
J gene: TRBJ2-3
CDR3 protein: ASSEINSVGDTQY

V gene: TRBV24-1
J gene: TRBJ2-1
CDR3 protein: ATSEADKSSYNEQF

V gene: TRBV7-3
J gene: TRBJ1-1
CDR3 protein: ASSGVGQRDTEAF

V gene: TRBV6-1
J gene: TRBJ1-5
CDR3 protein: ASSPTVGGGNQPQH

V gene: TRBV12-3/TRBV12-4
J gene: TRBJ1-2
CDR3 protein: ASSLGGFLGYT

V gene: TRBV14
J gene: TRBJ2-7
CDR3 protein: ASSLYTGRRY

V gene: TRBV12-3/TRBV12-4
J gene: TRBJ2-7
CDR3 protein: ASSSPRDGDEQY

V gene: TRBV12-3/TRBV12-4
J gene: TRBJ1-1
CDR3 protein: ASSFKGTNTEAF